Listed below are T cell receptor beta chains from one sample, sequenced in a study of T cell repertoires in cytomegalovirus infection. Their antigen targets remain unknown. TCRdb used MiXCR to reprocess the reads, holding one entry per CDR3 protein. Of about 890,000 distinct CDR3 sequences listed, approximately 32% are singletons. The material sequenced was cultured CD8+ T cells from PBMCs, taken from culture after CMV antigen stimulation. These receptors were obtained from a human donor in good health (CMV status not recorded). Some clones in this sample may be carry-over from other donors' samples. The CDR3 runs from the conserved cysteine through the conserved F or W. Each record gives: D gene, clone size, J gene, V gene, CDR3 protein, CDR3 DNA. D genes are given only for firm matches. The size field is filled for only some rows; it gives once, few, many or a size class.

TRBD2 | . | TRBJ2-3 | TRBV5-4 | CASSLRGLAAYTDTQYF | TGTGCCAGCAGCTTGAGGGGACTAGCGGCCTACACAGATACGCAGTATTTT
TRBD1 | . | TRBJ1-5 | TRBV11-2 | CASSLDRAGGQPQHF | TGTGCCAGCAGCTTAGATAGGGCAGGGGGACAGCCCCAGCATTTT
TRBD2 | few | TRBJ2-7 | TRBV6-6 | CASSYGRGGLDEQYF | TGTGCCAGCAGTTACGGGCGGGGGGGCCTCGACGAGCAGTACTTC
. | . | TRBJ2-4 | TRBV7-9 | CASSLDRRDIQYF | TGTGCCAGCAGCTTAGACAGGAGAGACATTCAGTACTTC
TRBD1 | few | TRBJ1-1 | TRBV7-8 | CASRGTGGAYTEAFF | TGTGCCAGCCGAGGGACAGGGGGCGCGTACACTGAAGCTTTCTTT
. | . | TRBJ1-2 | TRBV29-1 | CSVGGEGANYGYTF | TGCAGCGTCGGAGGGGAGGGGGCTAACTATGGCTACACCTTC
. | few | TRBJ2-2 | TRBV4-2 | CASSQAEKGPGELFF | TGTGCCAGCAGCCAAGCCGAGAAGGGTCCCGGGGAGCTGTTTTTT
. | few | TRBJ2-5 | TRBV5-4 | CASSLSPRETQYF | TGTGCCAGCAGCTTGTCCCCTCGAGAGACCCAGTACTTC
. | . | TRBJ1-1 | TRBV12-3/TRBV12-4 | CASSLFEGLDEAFF | TGTGCCAGCAGTTTATTTGAGGGCCTAGATGAAGCTTTCTTT
. | many | TRBJ1-2 | TRBV19 | CASSSGLEGEFNYGYTF | TGTGCCAGTAGTAGCGGCTTGGAGGGCGAGTTTAACTATGGCTACACCTTC
. | . | TRBJ1-4 | TRBV12-3/TRBV12-4 | CASSRTAENEKLFF | TGTGCCAGCAGTAGGACAGCCGAGAATGAAAAACTGTTTTTT
. | . | TRBJ2-3 | TRBV25-1 | CASSETDNLATDTQYF | TGTGCCAGCAGTGAAACCGACAACTTAGCCACAGATACGCAGTATTTT
. | many | TRBJ2-5 | TRBV27 | CASSLDPEEETQYF | TGTGCCAGCAGTTTAGACCCGGAGGAAGAGACCCAGTACTTC
. | once | TRBJ1-6 | TRBV7-2 | CASSLEGRGVGSPLHF | TGTGCCAGCAGCTTAGAAGGAAGGGGAGTTGGTTCACCCCTCCACTTT
. | . | TRBJ1-1 | TRBV19 | CASSFSYHSDTEAFF | TGTGCCAGTAGTTTTTCATACCACAGCGACACTGAAGCTTTCTTT
. | . | TRBJ1-1 | TRBV5-1 | CASSPGGMRTEAFF | TGCGCCAGCAGCCCCGGGGGGATGAGGACTGAAGCTTTCTTT
. | . | TRBJ2-3 | TRBV25-1 | CASSERDPTDTQYF | TGTGCCAGCAGTGAGCGGGATCCCACAGATACGCAGTATTTT
. | . | TRBJ1-1 | TRBV5-3 | CARSSRGSQGLDPRSTEAFF | TGTGCCAGAAGCTCCAGGGGTTCCCAGGGGCTCGACCCACGGAGCACTGAAGCTTTCTTT
. | . | TRBJ2-2 | TRBV12-3/TRBV12-4 | CASSPQGRPGELFF | TGTGCCAGCAGTCCTCAGGGTCGTCCCGGGGAGCTGTTTTTT
. | many | TRBJ2-4 | TRBV7-6 | CASSSTGVGEGNIQYF | TGTGCCAGCAGCTCGACAGGGGTGGGGGAGGGAAACATTCAGTACTTC
TRBD1 | . | TRBJ1-1 | TRBV6-6 | CASAQGGADTEAFF | TGTGCCAGCGCGCAGGGGGGGGCGGACACTGAAGCTTTCTTT
. | . | TRBJ2-4 | TRBV7-9 | CASSPERLGKNIQYF | TGTGCCAGCAGCCCCGAGAGGTTGGGAAAAAACATTCAGTACTTC
TRBD2 | . | TRBJ2-1 | TRBV6-5 | CASSKLAGGMDEQFF | TGTGCCAGCAGTAAACTAGCGGGGGGAATGGATGAGCAGTTCTTC
. | . | TRBJ2-3 | TRBV10-2 | CASSDGVAGTDTQYF | TGCGCCAGCAGTGACGGAGTAGCGGGCACAGATACGCAGTATTTT
. | . | TRBJ1-2 | TRBV27 | CASSLSLENGYTF | TGTGCCAGCAGTTTGAGCCTAGAAAATGGCTACACCTTC
. | . | TRBJ2-1 | TRBV11-1 | CASSWDTSSYNEQFF | TGTGCCAGCAGCTGGGACACCAGCTCCTACAATGAGCAGTTCTTC
. | many | TRBJ1-2 | TRBV12-3/TRBV12-4 | CASSNGNYGYTF | TGTGCCAGCAGTAACGGAAACTATGGCTACACCTTC
. | . | TRBJ1-1 | TRBV12-3/TRBV12-4 | CASNRGGSDEAFF | TGTGCCAGCAATAGGGGGGGCTCGGATGAAGCTTTCTTT
. | . | TRBJ1-1 | TRBV19 | CASRKTLNTEAFF | TGTGCCAGTAGAAAAACACTTAACACTGAAGCTTTCTTT
. | . | TRBJ2-7 | TRBV7-9 | CASSLGTPDYYEQYF | TGTGCCAGCAGCTTAGGGACACCGGACTATTACGAGCAGTACTTC
. | many | TRBJ1-1 | TRBV7-2 | CASSLVGVPEAFF | TGTGCCAGCAGCTTAGTGGGAGTTCCTGAAGCTTTCTTT
TRBD1 | . | TRBJ1-2 | TRBV27 | CASSLTGWSYGYTF | TGTGCCAGCAGTTTGACAGGGTGGTCGTACGGCTACACCTTC
TRBD1 | . | TRBJ1-2 | TRBV6-1 | CASGGWTGALSGYTF | TGTGCCAGCGGGGGTTGGACAGGGGCGTTGAGTGGCTACACCTTC
. | . | TRBJ2-5 | TRBV3-1 | CASSQDLAGQVQETQYF | TGTGCCAGCAGCCAAGATTTAGCGGGACAGGTCCAAGAGACCCAGTACTTC
TRBD1 | few | TRBJ2-1 | TRBV7-9 | CASRTRTGADNEQFF | TGTGCCAGCAGAACTCGGACAGGTGCTGACAATGAGCAGTTCTTC
TRBD1 | many | TRBJ2-1 | TRBV27 | CASSLGQGHNEQFF | TGTGCCAGCAGTTTAGGACAGGGCCACAATGAGCAGTTCTTC
TRBD1 | . | TRBJ2-5 | TRBV7-7 | CASSSGQNQETQYF | TGTGCTAGCAGTTCGGGACAGAACCAAGAGACCCAGTACTTC
TRBD2 | few | TRBJ2-7 | TRBV7-9 | CASSLEWTSGDSSYEQYF | TGTGCCAGCAGCTTAGAATGGACTAGCGGGGACAGCTCCTACGAGCAGTACTTC
TRBD2 | . | TRBJ2-1 | TRBV20-1 | CSARELAGGHEQFF | TGCAGTGCTAGAGAACTAGCGGGGGGGCATGAGCAGTTCTTC
. | . | TRBJ1-1 | TRBV6-6 | CASRVGANTEAFF | TGTGCCAGCCGAGTAGGGGCGAACACTGAAGCTTTCTTT
. | . | TRBJ1-5 | TRBV27 | CASGWVWGNQPQHF | TGTGCCAGCGGCTGGGTATGGGGGAACCAGCCCCAGCATTTT
TRBD1 | few | TRBJ2-4 | TRBV7-9 | CASSSGQLAKNIQYF | TGTGCCAGCAGCTCGGGACAGCTAGCCAAAAACATTCAGTACTTC
TRBD1 | . | TRBJ1-2 | TRBV12-3/TRBV12-4 | CASRDRGEFGYTF | TGTGCCAGCAGGGACAGGGGCGAGTTTGGCTACACCTTC
TRBD1 | . | TRBJ1-5 | TRBV12-3/TRBV12-4 | CASSPAGTGANQPQHF | TGTGCCAGCAGTCCAGCCGGGACAGGGGCCAATCAGCCCCAGCATTTT
TRBD1 | . | TRBJ1-2 | TRBV10-2 | CASSERQGPPGYTF | TGCGCCAGCAGTGAGCGACAGGGTCCCCCTGGCTACACCTTC
TRBD1 | . | TRBJ1-5 | TRBV6-6 | CASSYSQGGSLKEAQHF | TGTGCCAGCAGTTATTCCCAGGGGGGTTCCTTGAAGGAAGCCCAGCATTTT